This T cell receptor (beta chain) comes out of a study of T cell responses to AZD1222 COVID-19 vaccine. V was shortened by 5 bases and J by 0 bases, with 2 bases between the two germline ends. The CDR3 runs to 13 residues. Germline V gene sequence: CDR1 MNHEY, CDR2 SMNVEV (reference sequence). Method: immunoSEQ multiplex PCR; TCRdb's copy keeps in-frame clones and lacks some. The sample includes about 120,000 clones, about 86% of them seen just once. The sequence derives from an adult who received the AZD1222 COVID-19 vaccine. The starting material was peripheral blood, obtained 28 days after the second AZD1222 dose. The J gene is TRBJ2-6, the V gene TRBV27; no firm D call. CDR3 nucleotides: TGTGCCAGCAGTATCTCTGGGGCCAACGTCCTGACTTTC. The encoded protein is CASSISGANVLTF. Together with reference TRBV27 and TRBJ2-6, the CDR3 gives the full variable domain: EAQVTQNPRYLITVTGKKLTVTCSQNMNHEYMSWYRQDPGLGLRQIYYSMNVEVTDKGDVPEGYKVSRKEKRNFPLILESPSPNQTSLYFCASSISGANVLTFGAGSRLTVL.